This T cell receptor beta chain was documented in a study of PD-1 blockade in classical Hodgkin lymphoma. Broader study findings: Significantly greater TCR diversity emerged by C4D1 in CD4+ cells but not CD8+ cells. Diversity similar to that of newly diagnosed patients was seen at baseline in complete responders.

This table comes from immunoSEQ multiplex PCR, and its TCRdb copy is limited to in-frame clones, with some not included. The sample has under 30,000 clones, roughly 80% seen once. In the case of this clone: Its matching antigen is unknown.

All trial patients relapsed after autologous stem cell transplantation. The authors purified CD4+ T cells from thawed PBMCs by magnetic negative selection. The length of the CDR3 is 15 residues. The germline V gene encodes CDR1 SGDLS and CDR2 YYNGEE. The ends were cut back, 0 bases at V and 2 bases at J, with 11 bases in the middle. This clonotype was obtained from a human donor with classical Hodgkin lymphoma. The chain is built from TRBV9 and TRBJ1-2; no firm D call. The sequencing used CD4+ T cells from blood, collected at baseline. The chain's CDR3 is CASSVVSRENYGYTF. The CDR3 region has the DNA TGTGCCAGCAGCGTAGTATCTAGAGAAAACTATGGCTACACCTTC.